A few counts support the clone carrying this T cell receptor beta chain. Being one base from a much bigger clone, this may be a read error. The CDR3 loop spans 14 amino acids. Trimming took 7 bases from V and 3 from J; bases not matched to a gene: 3. Germline values: CDR1 SQVTM, CDR2 ANQGSEA. TCRdb re-called the RT-PCR reads through MiXCR, storing one row per CDR3 protein. The profile shows more than 550,000 distinct CDR3 sequences, approximately 15% of them singletons. The chain employs TRBV29-1 and TRBJ2-3, with 14 bases that match TRBD2. Sequenced sample: memory CD4+ T cells from blood. The sequence derives from a female donor in good health, serving as a healthy control. DNA of the CDR3: TGCAGCGCCCGGACTAGCGGGAGGACAGATACGCAGTATTTT. It codes for CSARTSGRTDTQYF.